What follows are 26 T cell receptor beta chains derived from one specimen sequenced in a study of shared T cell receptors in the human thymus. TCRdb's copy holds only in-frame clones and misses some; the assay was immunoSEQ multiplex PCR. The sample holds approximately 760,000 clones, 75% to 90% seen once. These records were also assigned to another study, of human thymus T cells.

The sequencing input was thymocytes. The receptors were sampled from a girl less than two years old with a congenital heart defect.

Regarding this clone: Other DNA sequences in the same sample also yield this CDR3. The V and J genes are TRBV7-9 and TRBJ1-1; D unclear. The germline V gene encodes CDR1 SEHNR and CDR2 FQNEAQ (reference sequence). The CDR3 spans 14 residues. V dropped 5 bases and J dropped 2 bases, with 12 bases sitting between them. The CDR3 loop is CASSQRTGNTEAFF. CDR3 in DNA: TGTGCCAGCAGCCAAAGGACTGGTAACACTGAAGCTTTCTTT.

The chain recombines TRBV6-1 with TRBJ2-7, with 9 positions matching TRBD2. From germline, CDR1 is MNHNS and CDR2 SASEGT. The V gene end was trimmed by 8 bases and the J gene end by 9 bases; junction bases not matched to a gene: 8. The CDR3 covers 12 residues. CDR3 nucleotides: TGTGCCAGCCTGGGACTAGCTTCGGCGCAGTACTTC. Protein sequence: CASLGLASAQYF.

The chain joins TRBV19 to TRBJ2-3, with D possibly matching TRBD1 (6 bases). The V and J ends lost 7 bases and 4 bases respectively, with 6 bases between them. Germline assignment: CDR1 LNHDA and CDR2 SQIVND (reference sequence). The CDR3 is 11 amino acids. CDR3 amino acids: CASTGADTQYF. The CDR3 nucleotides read TGTGCCAGTACAGGGGCAGATACGCAGTATTTT.

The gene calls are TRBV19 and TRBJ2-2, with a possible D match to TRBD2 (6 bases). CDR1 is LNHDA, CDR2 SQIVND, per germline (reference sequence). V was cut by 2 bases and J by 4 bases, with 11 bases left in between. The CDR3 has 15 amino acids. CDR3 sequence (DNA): TGTGCCAGTAGTATAACGGGGGAAGCCACCGGGGAGCTGTTTTTT. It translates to CASSITGEATGELFF. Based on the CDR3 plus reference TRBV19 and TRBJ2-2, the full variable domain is DGGITQSPKYLFRKEGQNVTLSCEQNLNHDAMYWYRQDPGQGLRLIYYSQIVNDFQKGDIAEGYSVSREKKESFPLTVTSAQKNPTAFYLCASSITGEATGELFFGEGSRLTVL.

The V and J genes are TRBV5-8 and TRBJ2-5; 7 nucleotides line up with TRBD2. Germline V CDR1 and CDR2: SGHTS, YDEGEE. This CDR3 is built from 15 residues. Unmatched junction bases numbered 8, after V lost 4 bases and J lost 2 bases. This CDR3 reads CASSLPGLPQETQYF. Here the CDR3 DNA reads TGTGCCAGCAGCCTGCCGGGACTACCTCAAGAGACCCAGTACTTC.

Written as DNA, the CDR3 is TGTGCCAGCAGTGGAACAGCGGGCGGAAACACCATATATTTT. Translating it yields CASSGTAGGNTIYF. This chain links TRBV2 with TRBJ1-3; D not resolved. The V end was cut by 4 bases, the J end by 4 bases, with 11 bases between. Looked up from germline, CDR1 is SNHLY and CDR2 is FYNNEI. The CDR3 has 14 amino acids.

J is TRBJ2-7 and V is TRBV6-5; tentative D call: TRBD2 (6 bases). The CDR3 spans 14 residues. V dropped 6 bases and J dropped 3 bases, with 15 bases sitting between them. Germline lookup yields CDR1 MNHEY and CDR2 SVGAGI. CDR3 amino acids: CASRLAEERYEQYF. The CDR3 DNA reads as TGTGCCAGCAGATTAGCGGAGGAACGCTACGAGCAGTACTTC.

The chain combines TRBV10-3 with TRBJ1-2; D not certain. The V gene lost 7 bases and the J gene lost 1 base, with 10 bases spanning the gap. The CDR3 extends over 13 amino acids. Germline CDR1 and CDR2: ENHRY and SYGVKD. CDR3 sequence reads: CAITLEGNYGYTF. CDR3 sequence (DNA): TGTGCCATCACCCTCGAGGGTAACTATGGCTACACCTTC.

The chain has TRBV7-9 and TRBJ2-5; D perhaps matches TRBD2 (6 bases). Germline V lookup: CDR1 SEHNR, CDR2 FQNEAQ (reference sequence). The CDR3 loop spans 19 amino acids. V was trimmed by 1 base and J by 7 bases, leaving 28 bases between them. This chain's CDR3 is CASSLGVPGTPSGDGTQYF. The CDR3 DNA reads TGTGCCAGCAGCTTAGGCGTACCAGGGACTCCCTCCGGAGACGGGACCCAGTACTTC. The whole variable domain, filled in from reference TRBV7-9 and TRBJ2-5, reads DTGVSQNPRHKITKRGQNVTFRCDPISEHNRLYWYRQTLGQGPEFLTYFQNEAQLEKSRLLSDRFSAERPKGSFSTLEIQRTEQGDSAMYLCASSLGVPGTPSGDGTQYFGPGTRLLVL.

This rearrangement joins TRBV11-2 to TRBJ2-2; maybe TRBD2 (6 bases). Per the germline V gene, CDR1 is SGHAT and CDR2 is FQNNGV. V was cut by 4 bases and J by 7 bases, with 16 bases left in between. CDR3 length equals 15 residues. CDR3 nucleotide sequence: TGTGCCAGCAGCTCATTTAAGTCGCGGGGCGGGGAGCTGTTTTTT. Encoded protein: CASSSFKSRGGELFF.

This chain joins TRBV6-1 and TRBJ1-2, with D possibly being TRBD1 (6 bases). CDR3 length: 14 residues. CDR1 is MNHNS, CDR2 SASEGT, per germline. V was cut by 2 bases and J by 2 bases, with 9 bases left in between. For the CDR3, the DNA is TGTGCCAGCAGTGAATTACAGGGAAACTATGGCTACACCTTC. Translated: CASSELQGNYGYTF.

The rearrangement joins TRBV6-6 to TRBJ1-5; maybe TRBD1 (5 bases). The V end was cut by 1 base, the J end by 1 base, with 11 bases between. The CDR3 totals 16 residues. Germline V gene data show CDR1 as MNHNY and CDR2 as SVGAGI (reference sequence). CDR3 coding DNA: TGTGCCAGCAGTTACTGGTCGGGGGAGAGCAATCAGCCCCAGCATTTT. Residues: CASSYWSGESNQPQHF.

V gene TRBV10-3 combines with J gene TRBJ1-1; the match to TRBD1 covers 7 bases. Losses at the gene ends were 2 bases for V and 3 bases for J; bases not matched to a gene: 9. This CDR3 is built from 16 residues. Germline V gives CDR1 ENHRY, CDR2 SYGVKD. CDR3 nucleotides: TGTGCCATCAGTGAGACGGGACAGAGAAAACACACTGAAGCTTTCTTT. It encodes CAISETGQRKHTEAFF.

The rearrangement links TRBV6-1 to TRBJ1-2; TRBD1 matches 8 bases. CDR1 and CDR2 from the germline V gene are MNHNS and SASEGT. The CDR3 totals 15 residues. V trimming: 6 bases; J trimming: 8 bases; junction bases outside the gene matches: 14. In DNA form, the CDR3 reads TGTGCCAGCAGAGACAGGGGCAACGTTTCGCGGGGCTACACCTTC. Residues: CASRDRGNVSRGYTF.

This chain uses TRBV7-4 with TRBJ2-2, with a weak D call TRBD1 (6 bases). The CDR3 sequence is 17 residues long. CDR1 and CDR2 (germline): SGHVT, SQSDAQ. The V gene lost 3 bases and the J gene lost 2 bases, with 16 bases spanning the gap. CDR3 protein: CASSLETGPGNTGELFF. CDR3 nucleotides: TGTGCCAGCAGCTTGGAAACAGGGCCGGGAAACACCGGGGAGCTGTTTTTT.

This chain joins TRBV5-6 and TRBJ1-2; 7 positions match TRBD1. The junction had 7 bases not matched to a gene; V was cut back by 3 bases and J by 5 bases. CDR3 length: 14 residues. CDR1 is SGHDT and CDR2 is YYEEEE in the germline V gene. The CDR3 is CASSCRGGIYGYTF. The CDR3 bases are TGTGCCAGCAGCTGCAGAGGGGGCATATATGGCTACACCTTC.

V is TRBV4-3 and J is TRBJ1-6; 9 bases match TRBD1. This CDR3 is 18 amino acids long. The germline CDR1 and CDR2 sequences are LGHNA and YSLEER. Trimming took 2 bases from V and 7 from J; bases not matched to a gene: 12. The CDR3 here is CASSQTPPGQGTNSPLHF. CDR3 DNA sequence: TGCGCCAGCAGCCAAACCCCCCCGGGACAGGGAACGAATTCACCCCTCCACTTT.

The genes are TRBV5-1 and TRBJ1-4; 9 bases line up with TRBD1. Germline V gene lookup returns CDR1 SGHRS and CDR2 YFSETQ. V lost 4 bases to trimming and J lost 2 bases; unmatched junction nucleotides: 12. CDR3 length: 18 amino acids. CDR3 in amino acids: CASSLLPGQGSTNEKLFF. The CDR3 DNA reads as TGCGCCAGCAGCCTACTACCGGGACAGGGCTCCACTAATGAAAAACTGTTTTTT.

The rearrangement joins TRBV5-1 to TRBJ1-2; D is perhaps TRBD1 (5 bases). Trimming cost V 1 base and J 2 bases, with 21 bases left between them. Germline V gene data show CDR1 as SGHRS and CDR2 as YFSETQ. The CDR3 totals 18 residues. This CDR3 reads CASSLSSRSGRENYGYTF. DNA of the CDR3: TGCGCCAGCAGCTTGTCATCTCGGTCAGGGAGGGAGAACTATGGCTACACCTTC.

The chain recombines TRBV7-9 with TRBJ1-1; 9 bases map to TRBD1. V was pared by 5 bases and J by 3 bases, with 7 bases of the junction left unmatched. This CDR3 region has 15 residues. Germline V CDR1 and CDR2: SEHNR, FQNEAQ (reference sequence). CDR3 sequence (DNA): TGTGCCAGCAGCACCCCAAGGACAGGGGACACTGAAGCTTTCTTT. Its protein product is CASSTPRTGDTEAFF.

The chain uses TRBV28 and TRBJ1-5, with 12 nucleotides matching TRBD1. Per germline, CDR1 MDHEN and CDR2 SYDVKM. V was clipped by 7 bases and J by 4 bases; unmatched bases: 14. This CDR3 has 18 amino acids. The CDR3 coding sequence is TGTGCCAGCACCCCAAGGGGGACAGGGGGCAAAAGTAATCAGCCCCAGCATTTT. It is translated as CASTPRGTGGKSNQPQHF. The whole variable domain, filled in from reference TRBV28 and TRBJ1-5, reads DVKVTQSSRYLVKRTGEKVFLECVQDMDHENMFWYRQDPGLGLRLIYFSYDVKMKEKGDIPEGYSVSREKKERFSLILESASTNQTSMYLCASTPRGTGGKSNQPQHFGDGTRLSIL.

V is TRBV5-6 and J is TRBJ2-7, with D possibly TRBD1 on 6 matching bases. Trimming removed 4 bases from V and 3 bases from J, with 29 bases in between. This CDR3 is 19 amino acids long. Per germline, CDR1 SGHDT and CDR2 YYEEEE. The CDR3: CASSPPFPTGTAVSYEQYF. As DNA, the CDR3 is TGTGCCAGCAGCCCTCCTTTTCCGACAGGCACGGCAGTAAGCTACGAGCAGTACTTC.

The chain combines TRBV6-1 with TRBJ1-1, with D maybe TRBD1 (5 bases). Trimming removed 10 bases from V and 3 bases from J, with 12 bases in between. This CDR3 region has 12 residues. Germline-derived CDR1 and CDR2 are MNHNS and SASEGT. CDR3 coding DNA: TGTGCCACTACCTTCAGGGACACTGAAGCTTTCTTT. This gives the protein CATTFRDTEAFF.

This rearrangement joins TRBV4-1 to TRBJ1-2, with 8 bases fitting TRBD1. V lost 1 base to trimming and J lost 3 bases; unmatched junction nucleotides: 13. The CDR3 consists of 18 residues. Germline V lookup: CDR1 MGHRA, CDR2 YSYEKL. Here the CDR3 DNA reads TGCGCCAGCAGCCAAGGTCAGGCTACGGCAGGGGGCTACTATGGCTACACCTTC. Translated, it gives CASSQGQATAGGYYGYTF.

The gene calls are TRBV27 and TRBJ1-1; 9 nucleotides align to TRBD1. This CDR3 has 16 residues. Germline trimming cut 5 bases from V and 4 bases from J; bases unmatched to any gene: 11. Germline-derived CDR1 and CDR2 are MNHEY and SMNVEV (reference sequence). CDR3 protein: CASSPYRGRDGTEAFF. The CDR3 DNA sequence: TGTGCCAGCAGTCCCTACAGGGGGCGCGACGGCACTGAAGCTTTCTTT.

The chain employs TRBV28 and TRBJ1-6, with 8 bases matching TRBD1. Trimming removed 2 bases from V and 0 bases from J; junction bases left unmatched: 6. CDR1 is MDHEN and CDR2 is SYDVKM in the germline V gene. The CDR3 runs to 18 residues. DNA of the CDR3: TGTGCCAGCAGTTTACGGCGGACAGGGAGCTCCTATAATTCACCCCTCCACTTT. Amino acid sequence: CASSLRRTGSSYNSPLHF.